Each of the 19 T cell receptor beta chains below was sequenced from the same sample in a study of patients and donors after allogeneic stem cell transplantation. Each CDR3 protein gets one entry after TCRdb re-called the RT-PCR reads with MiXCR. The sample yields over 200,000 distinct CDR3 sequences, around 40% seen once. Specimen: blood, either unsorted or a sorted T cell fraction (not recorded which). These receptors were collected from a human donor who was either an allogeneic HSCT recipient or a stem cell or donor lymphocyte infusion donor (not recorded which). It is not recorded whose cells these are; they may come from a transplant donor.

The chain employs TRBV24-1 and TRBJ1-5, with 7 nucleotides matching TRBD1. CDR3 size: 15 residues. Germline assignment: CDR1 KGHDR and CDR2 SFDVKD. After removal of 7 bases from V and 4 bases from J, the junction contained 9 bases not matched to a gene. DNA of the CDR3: TGTGCCACCAGCCCGACAGGGTGCCTTAATCAGCCCCAGCATTTT. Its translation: CATSPTGCLNQPQHF.

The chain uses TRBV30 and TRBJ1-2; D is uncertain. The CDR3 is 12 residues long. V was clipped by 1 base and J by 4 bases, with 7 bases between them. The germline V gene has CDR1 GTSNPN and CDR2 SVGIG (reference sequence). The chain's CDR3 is CAWSDTGYGYTF. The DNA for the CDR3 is TGTGCCTGGAGTGACACGGGCTATGGCTACACCTTC.

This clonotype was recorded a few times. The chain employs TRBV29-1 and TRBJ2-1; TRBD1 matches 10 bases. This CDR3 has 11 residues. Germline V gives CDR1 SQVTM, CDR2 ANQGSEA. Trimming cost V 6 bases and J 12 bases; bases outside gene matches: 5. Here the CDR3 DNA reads TGCAGCGTATCCGGGACAGGGGTGCAGTTCTTC. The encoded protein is CSVSGTGVQFF.

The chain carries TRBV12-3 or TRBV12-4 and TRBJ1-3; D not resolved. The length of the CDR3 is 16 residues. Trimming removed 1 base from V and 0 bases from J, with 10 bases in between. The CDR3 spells CASSLGAARSGNTIYF. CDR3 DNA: TGTGCCAGCAGTTTAGGCGCAGCGCGCTCTGGAAACACCATATATTTT.

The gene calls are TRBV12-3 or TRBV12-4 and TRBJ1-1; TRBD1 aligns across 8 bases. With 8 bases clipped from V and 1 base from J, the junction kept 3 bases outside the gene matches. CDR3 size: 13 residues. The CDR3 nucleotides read TGTGCCAGCGGGGGACAGGCGAACACTGAAGCTTTCTTT. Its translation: CASGGQANTEAFF.

The CDR3 is CASRVRGWNSPLHF. The CDR3 bases are TGTGCCAGCAGAGTCAGGGGTTGGAATTCACCCCTCCACTTT. This sequence joins TRBV28 and TRBJ1-6, with D tentatively TRBD1 (6 bases). V was pared by 6 bases and J by 7 bases, with 13 bases between. Germline CDR1 MDHEN, CDR2 SYDVKM. The CDR3 runs to 14 residues.

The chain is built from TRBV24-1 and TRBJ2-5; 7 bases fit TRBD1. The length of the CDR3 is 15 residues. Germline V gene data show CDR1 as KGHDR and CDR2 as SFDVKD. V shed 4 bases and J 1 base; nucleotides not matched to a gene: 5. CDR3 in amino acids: CATSDPGQAQETQYF. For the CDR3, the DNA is TGTGCCACCAGTGACCCAGGACAGGCCCAAGAGACCCAGTACTTC.

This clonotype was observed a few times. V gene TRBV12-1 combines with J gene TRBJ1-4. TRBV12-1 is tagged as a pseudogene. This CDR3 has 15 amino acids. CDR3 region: CASSPPHGFGEKLFF. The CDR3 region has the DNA TGTGCCAGCAGCCCACCACACGGGTTCGGTGAAAAACTGTTTTTT.

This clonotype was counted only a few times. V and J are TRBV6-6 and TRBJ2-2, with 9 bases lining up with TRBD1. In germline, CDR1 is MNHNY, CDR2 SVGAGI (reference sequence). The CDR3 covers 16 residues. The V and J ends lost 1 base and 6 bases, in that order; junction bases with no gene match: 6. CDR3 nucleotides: TGTGCCAGCAGTTACTTTACAGGGGGCGAGGCCGGGGAGCTGTTTTTT. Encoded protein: CASSYFTGGEAGELFF.

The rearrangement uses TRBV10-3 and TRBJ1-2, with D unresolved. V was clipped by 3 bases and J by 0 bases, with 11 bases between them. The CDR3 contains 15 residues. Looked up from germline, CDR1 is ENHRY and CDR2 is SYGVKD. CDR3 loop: CAISDGKLPNYGYTF. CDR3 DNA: TGTGCCATCAGTGATGGGAAGCTTCCTAACTATGGCTACACCTTC.

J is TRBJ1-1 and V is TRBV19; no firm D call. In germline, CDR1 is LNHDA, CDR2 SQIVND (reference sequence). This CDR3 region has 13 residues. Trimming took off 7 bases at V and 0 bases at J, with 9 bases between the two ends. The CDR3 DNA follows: TGTGCCAGTAACTGGCAGGTGAACACTGAAGCTTTCTTT. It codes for CASNWQVNTEAFF.

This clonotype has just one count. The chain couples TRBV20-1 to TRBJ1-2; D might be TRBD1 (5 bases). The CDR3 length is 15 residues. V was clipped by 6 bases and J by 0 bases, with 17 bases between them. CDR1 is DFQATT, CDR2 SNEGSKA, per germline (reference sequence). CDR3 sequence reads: CSAQITGRANYGYTF. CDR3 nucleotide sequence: TGCAGTGCCCAAATTACAGGCCGCGCTAACTATGGCTACACCTTC.

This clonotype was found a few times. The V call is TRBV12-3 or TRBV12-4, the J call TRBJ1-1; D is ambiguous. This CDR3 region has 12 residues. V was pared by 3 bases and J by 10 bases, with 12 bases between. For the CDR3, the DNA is TGTGCCAGCAGTTTGGTGGTGGGCGCAGCTTTCTTT. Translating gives CASSLVVGAAFF.

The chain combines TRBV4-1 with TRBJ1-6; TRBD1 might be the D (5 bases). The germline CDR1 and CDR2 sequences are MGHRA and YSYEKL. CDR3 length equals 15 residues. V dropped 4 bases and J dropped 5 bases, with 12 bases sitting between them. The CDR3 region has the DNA TGCGCCAGCAGCCGACCGGGACTCGATAATTCACCCCTCCACTTT. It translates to CASSRPGLDNSPLHF.

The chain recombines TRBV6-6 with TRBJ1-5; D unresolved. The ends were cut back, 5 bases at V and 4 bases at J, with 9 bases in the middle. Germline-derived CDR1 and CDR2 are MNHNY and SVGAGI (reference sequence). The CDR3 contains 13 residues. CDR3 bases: TGTGCCAGCAGTCGGACTGAGAATCAGCCCCAGCATTTT. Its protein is CASSRTENQPQHF.

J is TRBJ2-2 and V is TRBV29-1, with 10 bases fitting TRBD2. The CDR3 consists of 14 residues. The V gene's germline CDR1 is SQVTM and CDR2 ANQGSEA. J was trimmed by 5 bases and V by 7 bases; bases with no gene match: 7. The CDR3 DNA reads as TGCAGCGCATACCCTAGCGGGAGAACCGGGGAGCTGTTTTTT. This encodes CSAYPSGRTGELFF.

CDR3 sequence (DNA): TGTGCCAGCAGTTACTTCCCAGATCCCAAAGAAGCTTTCTTT. The encoded protein is CASSYFPDPKEAFF. V usage is TRBV6-2 or TRBV6-3 and J usage is TRBJ1-1, with D unclear. V was clipped by 1 base and J by 8 bases, with 14 bases between them. There are 14 residues in the CDR3. Germline-derived CDR1 and CDR2 are MNHEY and SVGEGT.

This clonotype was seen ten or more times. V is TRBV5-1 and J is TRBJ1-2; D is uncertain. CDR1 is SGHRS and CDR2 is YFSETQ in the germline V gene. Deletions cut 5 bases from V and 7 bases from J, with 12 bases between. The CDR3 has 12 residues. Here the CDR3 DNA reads TGCGCCAGCAGGGAGACTTTTGGTGGCTACACCTTC. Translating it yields CASRETFGGYTF.

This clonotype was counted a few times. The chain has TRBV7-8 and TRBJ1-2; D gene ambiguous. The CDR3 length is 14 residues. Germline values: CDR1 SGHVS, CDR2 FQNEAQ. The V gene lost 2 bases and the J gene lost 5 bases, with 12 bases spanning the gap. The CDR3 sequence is CASSLSTGVYGYTF. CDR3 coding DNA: TGTGCCAGCAGCTTATCCACCGGGGTTTATGGCTACACCTTC.